A selection of T cell receptor beta chains follows, all from one sample in a study of T cell repertoires in cytomegalovirus infection. MiXCR was run by TCRdb on the reads, yielding one entry per CDR3 protein. The top ten clones hold 9.5% to 15% of a sample with roughly 860,000 distinct CDR3 sequences, about 33% of them seen once. No antigen has been assigned to these receptors. The sequencing used cultured CD8+ T cells from PBMCs, collected from culture after CMV antigen stimulation. These TCRs come from a human donor in good health (CMV status not recorded). Some clones in this sample may be carry-over from other donors' samples. The CDR3 runs from the conserved cysteine through the conserved F or W. D genes are given only for firm matches. A clone size is listed for some rows: how often the clone was seen (once, few, many), or a class if it is expanded.

>few|TRBV25-1|TRBD1|TRBJ1-2
TGTGCCAGCAGTGAATTCTTCCCCGGGGAGGGGGCCTATGGCTACACCTTC
CASSEFFPGEGAYGYTF
>NA|TRBV6-2/TRBV6-3|NA|TRBJ2-3
TGTGCCAGCAGTTACTCCTGGGCAGGGCCAGATACGCAGTATTTT
CASSYSWAGPDTQYF
>few|TRBV28|NA|TRBJ1-1
TGTGCCAGCCGGCGGAGCGGCACTGAAGCTTTCTTT
CASRRSGTEAFF
>NA|TRBV10-3|TRBD1|TRBJ2-1
TGTGCCATCAGCTCGGGACAGGGTTTCGACGATGAGCAGTTCTTC
CAISSGQGFDDEQFF
>NA|TRBV27|NA|TRBJ2-2
TGTGCCAGCAAAGAAGGGGGGGCCTCCGGGGAGCTGTTTTTT
CASKEGGASGELFF
>NA|TRBV6-2/TRBV6-3|NA|TRBJ1-6
TGTGCCAGCAGTTCCTGGGCGTATAATTCACCCCTCCACTTT
CASSSWAYNSPLHF
>NA|TRBV7-9|TRBD1|TRBJ1-3
TGTGCTAGCAGCCAGGGGGGTGCCGGAAACTCCATATATTTT
CASSQGGAGNSIYF
>NA|TRBV28|TRBD1|TRBJ1-2
TGTGCCAGCGGTGGACAGGGGGCGCATTATGGCTACACCTTC
CASGGQGAHYGYTF
>few|TRBV7-9|NA|TRBJ1-1
TGTGCCAGCAGCTTCATTTCTGGGATTGAAGCTTTCTTT
CASSFISGIEAFF
>few|TRBV7-9|TRBD2|TRBJ2-3
TGTGCCAGCAGCTTAGTAGTCAGCGGGGAAGATACGCAGTATTTT
CASSLVVSGEDTQYF
>NA|TRBV7-9|NA|TRBJ2-5
TGTGCCAGCAGCTGGGACGACCAAGAGACCCAGTACTTC
CASSWDDQETQYF
>NA|TRBV4-2|NA|TRBJ1-2
TGTGCCAGCAGCCAAGAAGGGGTAGGGGCCCGGGCGGATCGCTACACCTTC
CASSQEGVGARADRYTF
>NA|TRBV7-9|TRBD2|TRBJ2-1
TGTGCCAGCAGCTCGCCCGGGGGGGGGTCCTACAATGAGCAGTTCTTC
CASSSPGGGSYNEQFF
>few|TRBV7-8|TRBD1|TRBJ1-4
TGTGCCAGCAGCTCGGGACAGGGGTTTGAAAAACTGTTTTTT
CASSSGQGFEKLFF
>few|TRBV5-6|NA|TRBJ2-3
TGTGCCAGCAGCTCCGCAGGGCTAATCACAGATACGCAGTATTTT
CASSSAGLITDTQYF
>once|TRBV19|NA|TRBJ1-2
TGTGCCAGTAGTACCGACCGGGACGGGCCCCCCTCGCCATTTGGCTACACCTTC
CASSTDRDGPPSPFGYTF
>NA|TRBV19|NA|TRBJ2-1
TGTGCCAGTAGAACCCGGGACGGTTACTACAATGAGCAGTTCTTC
CASRTRDGYYNEQFF
>NA|TRBV12-3/TRBV12-4|NA|TRBJ1-4
TGTGCCAGCAGCCCCCGGGGGGGGGCCTTCAATGAAAAACTGTTTTTT
CASSPRGGAFNEKLFF
>few|TRBV10-1|NA|TRBJ2-7
TGCGCCAGCAGTGAGGGACGGATCTACGAGCAGTACTTC
CASSEGRIYEQYF
>few|TRBV4-1|NA|TRBJ1-2
TGCGCCAGCAGCCAAGACGAGCAGCAGACCGATGGCTACACCTTC
CASSQDEQQTDGYTF